The 9 T cell receptor beta chains below come from one sample, sequenced in a study of CD8 T cells in Susac syndrome. Roughly 0.45 to 1 ug RNA was reverse transcribed with random hexamers. TCRdb redid the calling of the immunoSEQ multiplex PCR reads with MiXCR, one entry per CDR3 protein. The data show 330,000 or so distinct CDR3 sequences, approximately 85% seen once. The specimen was CD8+ T cells from PBMCs. Every receptor here comes from a human donor with multiple sclerosis.

The V call is TRBV9, the J call TRBJ2-3; TRBD2 might be the D (5 bases). CDR3 size: 14 residues. Trimming removed 4 bases from V and 6 bases from J, with 15 bases in between. Germline V gene data show CDR1 as SGDLS and CDR2 as YYNGEE. Here the CDR3 reads CASSFSGKADTQYF. The CDR3 DNA follows: TGTGCCAGCAGCTTCAGCGGAAAAGCGGATACGCAGTATTTT.

V usage is TRBV20-1 and J usage is TRBJ1-1; 9 bases map to TRBD1. Per the germline V gene, CDR1 is DFQATT and CDR2 is SNEGSKA (reference sequence). This CDR3 comprises 17 residues. V was clipped by 3 bases and J by 0 bases; unmatched bases: 11. In DNA form, the CDR3 reads TGCAGTGCTAGGAGCGGGACAGGGCAGACCATGAACACTGAAGCTTTCTTT. Translating gives CSARSGTGQTMNTEAFF.

The V call is TRBV28, the J call TRBJ2-5, with D uncertain. V lost 5 bases and J 3 bases, leaving 19 bases between the germline ends. Germline V gene lookup returns CDR1 MDHEN and CDR2 SYDVKM. The CDR3 runs 16 residues. This CDR3 is CASSLWTGPPKETQYF. The CDR3 DNA is TGTGCCAGCAGTCTGTGGACCGGGCCCCCTAAAGAGACCCAGTACTTC.

This rearrangement joins TRBV28 to TRBJ2-7, with 8 nucleotides matching TRBD1. The CDR3 runs 14 residues. Germline CDR1 reads MDHEN; CDR2 reads SYDVKM. The J segment lost 7 bases and the V segment lost 2 bases, leaving 7 bases of the junction unmatched. The CDR3 coding sequence is TGTGCCAGCAGTTTACTTCAGGGGGCTGGAGAGCAGTACTTC. As protein: CASSLLQGAGEQYF.

The chain couples TRBV25-1 to TRBJ1-2, with D perhaps matching TRBD1 (6 bases). Trimming shortened V by 1 base and J by 6 bases, and 9 bases separated the two germline ends. Germline CDR1 is MGHDK and CDR2 is SYGVNS. The CDR3 has 13 residues. The CDR3 DNA is TGTGCCAGCAGTGAATGGACAGCAAATGGCTACACCTTC. It is translated as CASSEWTANGYTF.

This chain connects TRBV7-6 to TRBJ1-1; possibly TRBD1 for D (5 bases). Germline loops: CDR1 SGHVS, CDR2 FNYEAQ. Trimming cost V 5 bases and J 1 base, with 8 bases left between them. This CDR3 is built from 13 residues. The CDR3 DNA sequence: TGTGCCAGCAGCGACGGGACGAACACTGAAGCTTTCTTT. As protein: CASSDGTNTEAFF.

In this sample, this clonotype turned up once. The chain couples TRBV24-1 to TRBJ2-2; a possible D gene is TRBD1 (6 bases). The CDR3 loop spans 19 amino acids. The V end lost 1 base, the J end lost 0 bases, and 17 bases lay between the germline ends. From germline, CDR1 is KGHDR and CDR2 SFDVKD. This CDR3 is CATSDFNQMTGSNTGELFF. Written as DNA, the CDR3 is TGTGCCACCAGTGATTTCAATCAAATGACAGGCTCGAACACCGGGGAGCTGTTTTTT.

The V gene is TRBV11-2, the J gene TRBJ2-5; tentative D call: TRBD2 (5 bases). CDR3 length equals 15 residues. V was trimmed by 5 bases and J by 2 bases, leaving 15 bases between them. CDR1 SGHAT and CDR2 FQNNGV come from the germline V gene. The CDR3 sequence: CASSPAVGDQETQYF. In DNA, the CDR3 is TGTGCCAGCAGCCCCGCAGTCGGGGATCAAGAGACCCAGTACTTC.

The chain employs TRBV7-9 and TRBJ1-1, with 7 bases that match TRBD1. This CDR3 is 15 amino acids long. Germline trimming cut 5 bases from V and 6 bases from J; bases unmatched to any gene: 12. Germline V gives CDR1 SEHNR, CDR2 FQNEAQ (reference sequence). The CDR3 reads CASSHPNRGTPEAFF. For the CDR3, the DNA is TGTGCCAGCAGCCACCCAAACAGGGGAACGCCTGAAGCTTTCTTT.